The clone carrying this T cell receptor beta chain was recorded a few times. The sample is drawn from a study of cytomegalovirus exposure and HLA in healthy donors. V was pared by 7 bases and J by 2 bases, with 6 bases of the junction left unmatched. The CDR3 is made up of 16 amino acids. CDR1 is SQVTM and CDR2 is ANQGSEA in the germline V gene. PCR employed 60 Vbeta and 13 Jbeta primers. Using immunoSEQ multiplex PCR, the repertoire was profiled, and TCRdb retains in-frame clones only, with some absent. The repertoire holds under 200,000 clones, with about 86% as singletons. Material: PBMCs. The receptor was derived from a woman aged 25 to 39 in good health and CMV-seronegative. The V call is TRBV29-1, the J call TRBJ2-2; 14 bases line up with TRBD2. This chain's CDR3 is CSAEGLAGVNTGELFF. The CDR3 nucleotides read TGCAGCGCTGAGGGACTAGCGGGAGTTAACACCGGGGAGCTGTTTTTT.